The source of this T cell receptor (beta chain) is a study of CD8+ T cells in alopecia areata (dated by TCRdb to 2016 to 2019). Background for the entire study: The treated patients took part in an open-label pilot trial in which moderate-to-severe alopecia areata was treated with oral tofacitinib at 5 to 10 mg twice daily. Patients stayed on tofacitinib for 6 to 18 months and then had 6 months of follow-up off drug so that delayed response and recurrence could be assessed. The SALT score, which quantifies the percentage of affected scalp surface area, was used to measure disease severity in treated patients. High-throughput TCRbeta sequencing was used to examine T cell clonal expansion in alopecia areata in both the C3H/HeJ mouse model and human patients. Human TCRbeta sequencing covered scalp tissue and sorted CD4+ and CD8+ peripheral blood T cells from patchy and totalis/universalis alopecia areata patients and healthy controls. Biopsies were taken from tofacitinib-treated patients at baseline and at 4 and 24 weeks of treatment, and a later scalp biopsy was taken in several of the tofacitinib-treated patients. Clonality in the scalp was compared among normal scalp (n=4), patchy alopecia areata scalp (n=8), and alopecia totalis/universalis scalp (n=8). RNA came from the PAXgene miRNA kit for fixed scalp, the miRNeasy kit for PBMCs, and the RNeasy kit for mouse skin. Amplification of TCRbeta CDR3 regions was done by immunoSEQ multiplex PCR using 35 Vbeta forward primers and 13 Jbeta reverse primers. Overall study results and their limits: Scalp TCR repertoire analysis is complicated because resident alphabeta T cells in normal human skin are also sequenced, whereas mouse skin is dominated by gammadelta T cells. During tofacitinib treatment, many expanded lesional clones remained in scalp and blood, and this persistence may partly explain relapse after treatment is stopped. Higher clonality and more expanded CD8+ clones were observed in lesional scalp than in normal scalp, particularly in alopecia totalis/universalis, a finding suggestive of antigenic drive. Because the treated cohort was small and included a single nonresponder, larger studies are needed to assess links between baseline CD8+ expansion and response. TCR sequences shared between patients were less clear than in mice, possibly partly because of HLA diversity in the patient population. Tofacitinib significantly lowered scalp clonality and the number of expanded CD8+ clones among the top 100 scalp clones.

Libraries came from the immunoSEQ multiplex PCR assay. To provide template for TCR sequencing, every sample had RNA extracted and reverse transcribed into cDNA. SuperScript III was used to make first-strand cDNA, primed with a 2:1 mix of oligo-dT and random hexamers. A synthetic immune receptor repertoire was used to measure amplification bias, and any remaining bias was corrected computationally. The paper's data handling went like this. Raw reads were preprocessed to remove errors, and CDR3 was defined by IMGT conventions from the conserved cysteine to phenylalanine. To get clonality, Shannon entropy was normalized by log2 of the number of productive unique TCRs and the result was subtracted from 1. CD4 or CD8 identity of scalp clones was inferred by cross-referencing scalp TCRbeta sequences with sorted blood CD4 and CD8 repertoires. Imported from immuneACCESS, the table was reduced by TCRdb to in-frame sequences with V and J called. These copies leave out some clones; in studies compared against another copy, an unresolved V gene accounts for under half, and the cause of the remainder is not known. The V and J calls and clone size were taken over from that table, and D and trimming were inferred from the DNA. The sample table lists 150,000 or so clones, 85% to 90% of them with a count of one. Around 13% of the sample rests with the top ten.

This clone is a singleton in its sample. The antigen this receptor binds is unknown. Base qualities are not at hand, and no much larger clone is one base apart. The label giving this sample's time point can be read as: about 4 weeks on oral tofacitinib. The sample's treatment or condition, from its label and the paper: oral pan-JAK inhibitor, 5-10 mg twice daily. Lesional scalp punch biopsies and peripheral blood were collected from alopecia areata patients. PBMCs were isolated by density centrifugation and stained for CD3, CD4 and CD8, and CD4+ and CD8+ T cells were sorted on a FACSAria. V is shortened by 1 base, J by 3 bases, and the region joining them spans 15 bases. The CDR3, from cysteine to phenylalanine, totals 17 residues. Only the CDR3 portion is preserved as DNA: 51 bases, with reading frame beginning at the first base. CDR1 SEHNR and CDR2 FQNEAQ are derived from the germline V gene (reference sequence).

The V and J genes are TRBV7-9 and TRBJ2-2, with TRBD1 tentatively as D gene (6 bases match). This clonotype was obtained from a human donor with alopecia areata. The sample consisted of CD8+ T cells sorted from blood, taken at week 4, from a patient treated with tofacitinib. Here is the DNA: TGTGCCAGCAGCTTAGTCGCGGCAGGGGCCCACACCGGGGAGCTGTTTTTT. It translates as CASSLVAAGAHTGELFF.